The text below deals with one T cell receptor beta chain. Investigators profiled TCR beta VDJ and CDR3 from genomic DNA template. TCRdb recomputed calls from the reads with MiXCR, one row per CDR3 protein. The table records 100,000 to 130,000 distinct CDR3 sequences, under 60% of them present only once. This sample was taken from a study of CD8+CD57+ T cells in acquired aplastic anemia. The CDR3 has 14 amino acids. Germline CDR1 is SGHVS and CDR2 is FNYEAQ. V was shortened by 2 bases and J by 2 bases, with 8 bases between the two germline ends. The sample consisted of sorted CD4+, CD8+, or CD8+CD57+ T cells (not recorded which) from PBMCs. The sequence came from a human donor in good health, serving as a control. The rearrangement links TRBV7-6 to TRBJ2-3; D possibly corresponds to TRBD1 (6 bases). This chain's CDR3 is CASSLRDNTDTQYF. Written as DNA, the CDR3 is TGTGCCAGCAGCTTAAGGGACAACACAGATACGCAGTATTTT.